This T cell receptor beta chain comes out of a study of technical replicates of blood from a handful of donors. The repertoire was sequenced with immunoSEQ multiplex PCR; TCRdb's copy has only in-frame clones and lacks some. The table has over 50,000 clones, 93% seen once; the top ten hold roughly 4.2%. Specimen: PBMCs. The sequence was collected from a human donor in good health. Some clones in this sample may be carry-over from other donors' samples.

CDR3 nucleotides: TGCGCCAGCAGCTCCTCGGGCTACGAGCAGTACTTC. This codes for CASSSSGYEQYF. The V and J genes are TRBV5-1 and TRBJ2-7; D remains unclear. Germline-derived CDR1 and CDR2 are SGHRS and YFSETQ. This CDR3 is built from 12 residues. V was trimmed by 3 bases and J by 3 bases, leaving 7 bases between them.